These 21 T cell receptor beta chains share one sample of origin, sequenced in a study of blood T cell repertoires in COVID-19. Only in-frame clones appear in the TCRdb table, and some are missing; sequencing was by immunoSEQ multiplex PCR. The sample consists of 350,000 to 500,000 clones, more than 70% of them appearing once. Sequencing was carried out using PBMCs or T cells enriched from blood (not recorded which). The receptors derive from a woman aged 18 to 35 who had been exposed to COVID-19.

The genes are TRBV18 and TRBJ1-2, with TRBD1 matching over 7 bases. J lost 4 bases, V lost 3 bases, and 8 bases had no gene match. The germline gives CDR1 KGHSH, CDR2 LQKENI. This CDR3 has 15 residues. The CDR3 DNA is TGTGCCAGCTCACCCCCGGGACAGAATATCTATGGCTACACCTTC. Its translation is CASSPPGQNIYGYTF. Based on the CDR3 plus reference TRBV18 and TRBJ1-2, the full variable domain is NAGVMQNPRHLVRRRGQEARLRCSPMKGHSHVYWYRQLPEEGLKFMVYLQKENIIDESGMPKERFSAEFPKEGPSILRIQQVVRGDSAAYFCASSPPGQNIYGYTFGSGTRLTVV.

V gene TRBV2 combines with J gene TRBJ1-2; D is perhaps TRBD1 (5 bases). The CDR3 has 20 residues. V shed 5 bases and J shed 2 bases, with 30 bases lying between them. CDR1 and CDR2 (germline): SNHLY, FYNNEI. CDR3 sequence (DNA): TGTGCCAGCAGTCCCACCCGCGCTCCGGGACCCCCGCGGGGCAACTATGGCTACACCTTC. Translated: CASSPTRAPGPPRGNYGYTF.

The chain recombines TRBV10-2 with TRBJ2-7, with 9 bases lining up with TRBD2. Looked up from germline, CDR1 is WSHSY and CDR2 is SAAADI. The trim removed 4 bases at V and 2 bases at J, leaving 15 bases unmatched. This CDR3 spans 18 amino acids. The CDR3, as DNA: TGCGCCAGCAGTGGCGAGGGCGCATTTAGCGGGAGCGCCTACGAGCAGTACTTC. As protein: CASSGEGAFSGSAYEQYF.

CDR3 sequence: CASSARLGADTGELFF. As DNA, the CDR3 is TGTGCCAGCAGCGCGAGACTAGGGGCCGACACCGGGGAGCTGTTTTTT. V is TRBV7-3 and J is TRBJ2-2, with D maybe TRBD2 (6 bases). Germline CDR1 and CDR2: SGHTA and FQGTGA. V was pared by 5 bases and J by 3 bases, with 16 bases between. This CDR3 has 16 amino acids.

The chain has TRBV28 and TRBJ1-5; TRBD1 aligns across 7 bases. Germline CDR1 MDHEN, CDR2 SYDVKM. The V and J ends lost 10 bases and 4 bases, in that order; junction bases with no gene match: 7. The CDR3 covers 13 residues. CDR3 protein: CAINDRVNQPQHF. CDR3 in DNA: TGTGCCATAAACGACAGGGTGAATCAGCCCCAGCATTTT. The full variable domain, completed using reference TRBV28 and TRBJ1-5, is DVKVTQSSRYLVKRTGEKVFLECVQDMDHENMFWYRQDPGLGLRLIYFSYDVKMKEKGDIPEGYSVSREKKERFSLILESASTNQTSMYLCAINDRVNQPQHFGDGTRLSIL.

The rearrangement links TRBV12-5 to TRBJ2-1; 14 bases are a match to TRBD2. V gave up 5 bases and J gave up 7 bases; unmatched junction bases: 7. Germline lookup yields CDR1 LGHNT and CDR2 FRNRAP. The CDR3 runs to 16 residues. The CDR3 sequence: CASGPEGLAGENEQFF. DNA of the CDR3: TGTGCTAGTGGTCCGGAGGGACTAGCGGGAGAGAATGAGCAGTTCTTC.

The V and J genes are TRBV30 and TRBJ1-2; 8 bases line up with TRBD1. The germline gives CDR1 GTSNPN, CDR2 SVGIG (reference sequence). V lost 5 bases to trimming and J lost 2 bases; unmatched junction nucleotides: 4. The CDR3 has 13 amino acids. CDR3 in amino acids: CAWLGQGNYGYTF. The CDR3 nucleotides read TGTGCCTGGTTAGGACAGGGAAACTATGGCTACACCTTC.

The chain couples TRBV4-1 to TRBJ1-5; TRBD1 might be the D (5 bases). Germline loops: CDR1 MGHRA, CDR2 YSYEKL. This CDR3 has 16 amino acids. The V and J ends lost 2 bases and 7 bases respectively, with 18 bases between them. The CDR3 loop is CASSQLRLTDGQPQHF. The CDR3 DNA sequence: TGCGCCAGCAGCCAATTGAGATTGACAGATGGGCAGCCCCAGCATTTT.

The chain carries TRBV28 and TRBJ2-3; 14 bases fit TRBD2. The CDR3 sequence is 16 residues long. CDR1 and CDR2 from the germline V gene are MDHEN and SYDVKM. Trimming at V came to 6 bases and at J to 5 bases, leaving 7 bases not matched to a gene. The CDR3: CASSQTSGRAGDTQYF. The DNA for the CDR3 is TGTGCCAGCAGCCAGACTAGCGGGAGGGCCGGAGATACGCAGTATTTT.

The rearrangement joins TRBV5-8 to TRBJ2-3, with 9 bases lining up with TRBD2. CDR1 and CDR2 (germline): SGHTS, YDEGEE. CDR3 size: 15 residues. V was pared by 2 bases and J by 2 bases, with 3 bases of the junction left unmatched. CDR3 sequence reads: CASSLAGGPTDTQYF. The CDR3 nucleotides are TGTGCCAGCAGCTTAGCGGGGGGACCCACAGATACGCAGTATTTT.

The chain combines TRBV25-1 with TRBJ2-5, with TRBD2 matching over 7 bases. The CDR3 runs 14 residues. J lost 5 bases, V lost 2 bases, and 5 bases had no gene match. Germline assignment: CDR1 MGHDK and CDR2 SYGVNS. CDR3 protein: CASSEGWGGETQYF. CDR3 coding DNA: TGTGCCAGCAGTGAAGGTTGGGGGGGGGAGACCCAGTACTTC.

The chain joins TRBV6-2 or TRBV6-3 to TRBJ1-2, with TRBD1 matching over 9 bases. The V and J ends lost 1 base and 6 bases, in that order; junction bases with no gene match: 15. The CDR3 sequence is 18 residues long. Germline-derived CDR1 and CDR2 are MNHEY and SVGEGT. The CDR3 protein is CASSYFLQGALSVDGYTF. The CDR3 bases are TGTGCCAGCAGTTACTTTTTACAGGGGGCGCTTTCGGTGGATGGCTACACCTTC.

The rearrangement uses TRBV9 and TRBJ2-7, with TRBD2 matching over 8 bases. The CDR3 is made up of 17 amino acids. V was pared by 4 bases and J by 0 bases, with 12 bases of the junction left unmatched. Germline lookup yields CDR1 SGDLS and CDR2 YYNGEE. CDR3 residues: CASSPDSSGGPSYEQYF. CDR3 DNA sequence: TGTGCCAGCAGCCCTGATTCAAGCGGGGGACCCTCCTACGAGCAGTACTTC.

This chain joins TRBV28 and TRBJ1-2, with D possibly matching TRBD1 (6 bases). The germline CDR1 and CDR2 sequences are MDHEN and SYDVKM. CDR3 size: 14 residues. V lost 2 bases and J lost 8, with 15 bases in between. The CDR3 loop is CASSLDTGLYGYTF. The CDR3 DNA reads as TGTGCCAGCAGTTTAGATACAGGGTTGTACGGCTACACCTTC.

V is TRBV5-6 and J is TRBJ1-6; no definite D call. V lost 0 bases, J lost 6 bases, and 7 bases lay in between. The CDR3 has 14 amino acids. Per the germline V gene, CDR1 is SGHDT and CDR2 is YYEEEE. The CDR3 DNA reads TGTGCCAGCAGCTTGGTTGGCGGTAATTCACCCCTCCACTTT. Amino acid sequence: CASSLVGGNSPLHF.

The chain recombines TRBV7-2 with TRBJ2-7; a weak D match, TRBD1 (8 bases). Germline CDR1 is SGHTA and CDR2 is FQGNSA. V lost 4 bases and J lost 0, with 13 bases in between. This CDR3 comprises 15 residues. The CDR3 sequence is CASSWDRTSSYEQYF. CDR3 nucleotides: TGTGCCAGCAGCTGGGACAGGACTAGCTCCTACGAGCAGTACTTC. The complete variable domain, with remaining parts taken from reference TRBV7-2 and TRBJ2-7, reads GAGVSQSPSNKVTEKGKDVELRCDPISGHTALYWYRQSLGQGLEFLIYFQGNSAPDKSGLPSDRFSAERTGGSVSTLTIQRTQQEDSAVYLCASSWDRTSSYEQYFGPGTRLTVT.

The chain carries TRBV24-1 and TRBJ2-2; D gene unclear. Trimming took off 8 bases at V and 0 bases at J, with 6 bases between the two ends. This CDR3 is built from 13 residues. Per germline, CDR1 KGHDR and CDR2 SFDVKD. Written as DNA, the CDR3 is TGTGCCACCAAGCATACGAACACCGGGGAGCTGTTTTTT. Translating it yields CATKHTNTGELFF.

This chain links TRBV25-1 with TRBJ1-6; 7 bases map to TRBD1. J was trimmed by 11 bases and V by 4 bases; bases with no gene match: 11. Germline V lookup: CDR1 MGHDK, CDR2 SYGVNS. This CDR3 has 15 amino acids. The CDR3 coding sequence is TGTGCCAGCAGTGGAAGGACAGGAGGGAATACACCCCTCCACTTT. It specifies CASSGRTGGNTPLHF.

The sample holds one count of this clone. The chain has TRBV5-4 and TRBJ2-5; 7 nucleotides agree with TRBD2. Germline CDR1 and CDR2: SGHNT and YYREEE (reference sequence). The CDR3 is 14 residues long. The V and J ends lost 4 bases and 5 bases, in that order; junction bases with no gene match: 8. Here the CDR3 DNA reads TGTGCCAGCAGCCAATTTTATAGCGGGGAGACCCAGTACTTC. Translated, it gives CASSQFYSGETQYF.

As to this clone: This may stem from a read error, because a much larger clone lies one nucleotide away. V usage is TRBV5-5 and J usage is TRBJ1-1; 9 bases fit TRBD1. Germline loops: CDR1 SGHKS, CDR2 YYEKEE (reference sequence). This CDR3 is built from 14 residues. The ends lost 3 bases at V and 1 base at J; junction bases unmatched: 1. DNA of the CDR3: TGTGCCAGCAGCTGGGACAGGGCGAACACTGAAGCTTTCTTT. Its translation is CASSWDRANTEAFF.

The CDR3 reads CATSDTRTSGGIGTQYF. The CDR3 region has the DNA TGTGCCACCAGTGATACCCGGACTAGCGGGGGTATAGGTACGCAGTATTTT. The gene calls are TRBV24-1 and TRBJ2-3, with 13 bases aligning to TRBD2. In germline, CDR1 is KGHDR, CDR2 SFDVKD. V shed 3 bases, J shed 8 bases, and the junction held 10 bases outside the gene matches. This CDR3 is built from 17 residues.